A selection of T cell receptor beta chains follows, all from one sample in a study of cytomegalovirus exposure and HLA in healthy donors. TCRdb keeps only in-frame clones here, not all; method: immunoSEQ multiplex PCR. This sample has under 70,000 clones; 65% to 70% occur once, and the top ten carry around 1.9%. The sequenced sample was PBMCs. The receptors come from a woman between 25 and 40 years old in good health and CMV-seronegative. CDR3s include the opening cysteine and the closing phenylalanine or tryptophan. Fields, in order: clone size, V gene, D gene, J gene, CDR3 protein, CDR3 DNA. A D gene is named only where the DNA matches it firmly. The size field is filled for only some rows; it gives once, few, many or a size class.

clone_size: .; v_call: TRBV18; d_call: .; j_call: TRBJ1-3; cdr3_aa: CASSEQGPGNTIYF; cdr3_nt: TGTGCCAGCTCAGAACAGGGACCTGGAAACACCATATATTTT
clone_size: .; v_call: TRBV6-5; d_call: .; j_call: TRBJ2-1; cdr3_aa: CASSSWTEVRNEQFF; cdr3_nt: TGTGCCAGCAGTTCATGGACGGAGGTCAGAAATGAGCAGTTCTTC
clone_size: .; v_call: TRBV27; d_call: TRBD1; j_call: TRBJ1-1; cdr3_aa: CASSPGQQNTEAFF; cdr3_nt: TGTGCCAGCAGTCCGGGACAGCAGAACACTGAAGCTTTCTTT
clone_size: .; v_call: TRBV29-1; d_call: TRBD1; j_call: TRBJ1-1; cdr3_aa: CSAPDRVNTEAFF; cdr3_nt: TGCAGCGCCCCGGACAGGGTGAACACTGAAGCTTTCTTT
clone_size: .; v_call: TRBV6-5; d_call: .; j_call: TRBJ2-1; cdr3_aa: CASSELTRYNEQFF; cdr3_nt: TGTGCCAGCAGTGAATTGACTCGCTACAATGAGCAGTTCTTC
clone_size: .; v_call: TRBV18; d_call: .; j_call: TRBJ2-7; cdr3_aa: CASSPPGRGYYEQYF; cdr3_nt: TGTGCCAGCTCACCACCGGGCAGGGGCTACTACGAGCAGTACTTC
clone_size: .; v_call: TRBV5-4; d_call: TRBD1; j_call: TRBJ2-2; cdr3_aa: CASSSGQGANTGELFF; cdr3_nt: TGTGCCAGCAGCTCGGGACAGGGCGCGAACACCGGGGAGCTGTTTTTT
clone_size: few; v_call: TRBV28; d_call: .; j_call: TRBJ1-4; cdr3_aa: CATNESTNEKLFF; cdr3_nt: TGTGCCACCAATGAGTCGACTAATGAAAAACTGTTTTTT
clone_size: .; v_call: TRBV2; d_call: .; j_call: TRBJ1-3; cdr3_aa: CASRESNSGNTIYF; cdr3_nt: TGTGCCAGCAGGGAGTCCAACTCTGGAAACACCATATATTTT
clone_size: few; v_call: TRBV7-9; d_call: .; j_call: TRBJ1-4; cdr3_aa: CASSYGLNNEKLFF; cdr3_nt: TGTGCCAGCAGCTATGGACTGAATAATGAAAAACTGTTTTTT